The entry below describes one T cell receptor beta chain. Its matching antigen is unknown. This sample is part of a study of T cell responses to AZD1222 COVID-19 vaccine. This table comes from immunoSEQ multiplex PCR, and its TCRdb copy is limited to in-frame clones, with some not included. The repertoire has tens of thousands of clones, over 75% of them found once; the top ten carry 26%. Study-wide points: Females outnumbered males among donors, who were mostly white British; clonal diversity was possibly underestimated. Vaccination with two AZD1222 doses was followed by a rise in Spike-specific TCR breadth and depth. Vaccine-related CD4 TCRs covered spike, predominating at 160-218 and 743-854.

The CDR3 contains 14 residues. Trimming pared 0 bases from V and 2 bases from J, leaving 8 bases between. CDR1 is LNHNV and CDR2 is YYDKDF in the germline V gene (reference sequence). The receptor was derived from an adult who received the AZD1222 COVID-19 vaccine. The rearrangement links TRBV15 to TRBJ2-7; no reliable D call. This sample comprised peripheral blood, obtained 28 days after the second AZD1222 dose. The DNA for the CDR3 is TGTGCCACCAGCAGAGATCCATTGGCCTACGAGCAGTACTTC. This sequence encodes CATSRDPLAYEQYF.